Following are 18 T cell receptor beta chains from one sample sequenced in a study of CD8+CD57+ T cells in acquired aplastic anemia. Genomic DNA, serving as template, underwent TCR beta VDJ and CDR3 profiling. One entry per CDR3 protein results from TCRdb running MiXCR on the reads. The table has 200,000 to 250,000 distinct CDR3 sequences, 65% seen once. Patients who underwent sequencing had shown CD8+CD57+ cell expansion by flow cytometry. Sequencing input: sorted CD4+, CD8+, or CD8+CD57+ T cells (not recorded which) from PBMCs. These receptors all stem from a human donor with aplastic anemia.

The chain joins TRBV19 to TRBJ2-7; D assignment may be TRBD1 or TRBD2 (5 bases each). The J call may be incorrect, as the DNA end agrees better with TRBJ2-5. Germline V CDR1 and CDR2: LNHDA, SQIVND (reference sequence). The CDR3 consists of 13 residues. CDR3 sequence reads: CASSRDEQETQYF. CDR3 bases: TGTGCCAGTAGTAGGGACGAGCAAGAGACCCAGTACTTC.

The V gene is TRBV5-4, the J gene TRBJ2-2; TRBD1 is a possible D gene (6 bases). The germline gives CDR1 SGHNT, CDR2 YYREEE (reference sequence). This CDR3 has 15 amino acids. V was clipped by 3 bases and J by 4 bases, with 13 bases between them. CDR3 coding DNA: TGTGCCAGCAGCTGGGGCGCCAGGGGCACCGGGGAGCTGTTTTTT. Translating gives CASSWGARGTGELFF.

The chain uses TRBV7-2 and TRBJ2-7; a weak D match, TRBD2 (5 bases). This CDR3 spans 13 amino acids. The V and J ends lost 2 bases and 6 bases respectively, with 11 bases between them. Germline CDR1 SGHTA, CDR2 FQGNSA. This CDR3 is CASSLSSLGEQYF. The CDR3 coding sequence is TGTGCCAGCAGCTTATCTAGCCTGGGCGAGCAGTACTTC.

Points on this clonotype: Relative to the germline gene, one junction end is altered; a read error may explain this. V gene TRBV7-7 combines with J gene TRBJ1-5, with no clear D. This CDR3 has 13 residues. CDR1 and CDR2 (germline): SSHAT, FNYEAQ (reference sequence). Here the CDR3 DNA reads TGTGCTAGCAGCTTAGAGGAGAATCAGCCCCAGCATTTT. Residues: CASSLEENQPQHF.

In its sample, this clonotype was seen a few times. The rearrangement links TRBV20-1 to TRBJ2-3, with D tentatively TRBD1 or TRBD2 (5 bases each). Trimming cost V 3 bases and J 2 bases, with 12 bases left between them. In germline, CDR1 is DFQATT, CDR2 SNEGSKA (reference sequence). The CDR3 has 14 residues. The CDR3 region has the DNA TGCAGTGCTAGCCCAGGGACCTTCACAGATACGCAGTATTTT. Protein: CSASPGTFTDTQYF.

The genes are TRBV5-1 and TRBJ2-1; the match to TRBD1 covers 7 bases. The CDR3 length is 15 residues. Trimming took 6 bases from V and 5 from J; bases not matched to a gene: 11. CDR1 and CDR2 (germline): SGHRS, YFSETQ. CDR3 nucleotides: TGCGCCAGCAATTTTGAAGGGGGCAGAAACAATGAGCAGTTCTTC. Encoded protein: CASNFEGGRNNEQFF.

The sample holds a few counts of this clonotype. The rearrangement uses TRBV29-1 and TRBJ1-5, with D hard to call. CDR3 length: 13 residues. The germline V gene encodes CDR1 SQVTM and CDR2 ANQGSEA. Deletions cut 7 bases from V and 3 bases from J, with 13 bases between. In DNA form, the CDR3 reads TGCAGCGGATCAGACGGAATCAATCAGCCCCAGCATTTT. Its protein is CSGSDGINQPQHF.

The J gene is TRBJ2-5, the V gene TRBV2; perhaps TRBD1 as D (5 bases). V was trimmed by 6 bases and J by 9 bases, leaving 14 bases between them. In germline, CDR1 is SNHLY, CDR2 FYNNEI. This CDR3 has 12 amino acids. The CDR3, as DNA: TGTGCCAGCAGAGCTCAGGGCGCGGCCCAGTACTTC. Translated: CASRAQGAAQYF. Variable domain in full (rest from reference TRBV2 and TRBJ2-5): EPEVTQTPSHQVTQMGQEVILRCVPISNHLYFYWYRQILGQKVEFLVSFYNNEISEKSEIFDDQFSVERPDGSNFTLKIRSTKLEDSAMYFCASRAQGAAQYFGPGTRLLVL.

The genes are TRBV15 and TRBJ1-5, with a weak D call TRBD1 (6 bases). The CDR3 covers 17 residues. Trimming took 4 bases from V and 10 from J, leaving 26 bases between them. The germline V gene encodes CDR1 LNHNV and CDR2 YYDKDF (reference sequence). In DNA form, the CDR3 reads TGTGCCACCAGCACCCTAATAGAGGGTGGGGGGGCTCATCCCCAGCATTTT. This translates into CATSTLIEGGGAHPQHF. Full variable domain (rest looked up from reference TRBV15 and TRBJ1-5): DAMVIQNPRYQVTQFGKPVTLSCSQTLNHNVMYWYQQKSSQAPKLLFHYYDKDFNNEADTPDNFQSRRPNTSFCFLDIRSPGLGDTAMYLCATSTLIEGGGAHPQHFGDGTRLSIL.

The chain recombines TRBV20-1 with TRBJ1-1; D remains unclear. V was clipped by 4 bases and J by 1 base, with 7 bases between them. The CDR3 runs 12 residues. Per the germline V gene, CDR1 is DFQATT and CDR2 is SNEGSKA (reference sequence). CDR3 nucleotide sequence: TGCAGTGCTACCCAAGCGAACACTGAAGCTTTCTTT. Translation gives CSATQANTEAFF.

V and J are TRBV7-6 and TRBJ1-2; possibly TRBD1 for D (5 bases). The CDR3 runs 15 residues. CDR1 SGHVS and CDR2 FNYEAQ come from the germline V gene. The V end lost 1 base, the J end lost 3 bases, and 12 bases lay between the germline ends. The CDR3 here is CASSLDSRDHYGYTF. CDR3 in DNA: TGTGCCAGCAGCTTAGATTCCAGGGATCACTATGGCTACACCTTC.

The rearrangement joins TRBV25-1 to TRBJ2-5; weak D call: TRBD1 (6 bases). This CDR3 region has 14 residues. Trimming removed 3 bases at V and 5 bases at J, with 13 bases between. The germline gives CDR1 MGHDK, CDR2 SYGVNS. The CDR3 DNA is TGTGCCAGCAGTGAGAACAGGGTGGGGGAGACCCAGTACTTC. This codes for CASSENRVGETQYF.

The genes are TRBV7-9 and TRBJ1-5, with D unclear. This CDR3 has 13 residues. Trimming cost V 4 bases and J 4 bases, with 8 bases left between them. Germline assignment: CDR1 SEHNR and CDR2 FQNEAQ (reference sequence). CDR3 sequence (DNA): TGTGCCAGCAGCTATGGACTGAATCAGCCCCAGCATTTT. This encodes CASSYGLNQPQHF.

This rearrangement joins TRBV4-2 to TRBJ1-1, with D perhaps matching TRBD1 (6 bases). The V gene lost 4 bases and the J gene lost 1 base, with 16 bases spanning the gap. The CDR3 is 16 residues long. Germline V gene lookup returns CDR1 LGHNA and CDR2 YNFKEQ. The CDR3 region is CASSPGVAGSNTEAFF. As DNA, the CDR3 is TGTGCCAGCAGCCCAGGGGTGGCAGGGTCGAACACTGAAGCTTTCTTT.

The J gene is TRBJ2-1, the V gene TRBV7-8; tentatively, D is TRBD1 (5 bases). The CDR3 extends over 13 amino acids. V was pared by 3 bases and J by 4 bases, with 7 bases between. Germline values: CDR1 SGHVS, CDR2 FQNEAQ. As DNA, the CDR3 is TGTGCCAGCAGCTTGTCAGGGTACAATGAGCAGTTCTTC. Translating it yields CASSLSGYNEQFF.

In its sample, this clonotype was seen many times. The chain recombines TRBV7-8 with TRBJ2-3, with D perhaps matching TRBD1 or TRBD2 (5 bases each). The CDR3 is made up of 17 amino acids. V lost 3 bases, J lost 2 bases, and 18 bases lay in between. Per the germline V gene, CDR1 is SGHVS and CDR2 is FQNEAQ. The CDR3 is CASSLPTGTDNTDTQYF. In DNA form, the CDR3 reads TGTGCCAGCAGCTTGCCAACCGGGACGGACAACACAGATACGCAGTATTTT.

The chain carries TRBV15 and TRBJ2-3; the D is unclear. CDR1 and CDR2 from the germline V gene are LNHNV and YYDKDF (reference sequence). V lost 0 bases to trimming and J lost 8 bases, with 9 bases between them. This CDR3 has 13 residues. This CDR3 is CATSRDSRGTQYF. The CDR3 DNA sequence: TGTGCCACCAGCAGAGATAGCAGAGGTACGCAGTATTTT.

The chain has TRBV7-9 and TRBJ2-7; D perhaps matches TRBD1 (5 bases). Trimming took off 0 bases at V and 3 bases at J, with 9 bases between the two ends. This CDR3 is 14 amino acids long. Germline CDR1 and CDR2: SEHNR and FQNEAQ (reference sequence). CDR3 protein: CASSLAQEIYEQYF. The DNA for the CDR3 is TGTGCCAGCAGCTTAGCACAGGAGATCTACGAGCAGTACTTC. The variable domain in full, completed from reference TRBV7-9 and TRBJ2-7, reads DTGVSQNPRHKITKRGQNVTFRCDPISEHNRLYWYRQTLGQGPEFLTYFQNEAQLEKSRLLSDRFSAERPKGSFSTLEIQRTEQGDSAMYLCASSLAQEIYEQYFGPGTRLTVT.